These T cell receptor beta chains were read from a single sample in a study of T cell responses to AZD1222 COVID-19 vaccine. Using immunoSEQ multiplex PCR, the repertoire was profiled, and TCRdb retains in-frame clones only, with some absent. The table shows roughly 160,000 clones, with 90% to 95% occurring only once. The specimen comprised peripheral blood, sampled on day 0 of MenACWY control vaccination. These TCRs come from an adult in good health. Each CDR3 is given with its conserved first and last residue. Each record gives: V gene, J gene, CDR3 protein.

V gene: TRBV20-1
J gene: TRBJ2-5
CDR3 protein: CSASIVAGQETQYF

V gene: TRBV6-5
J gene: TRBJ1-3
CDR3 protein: CASSYSGGGSGNTIYF

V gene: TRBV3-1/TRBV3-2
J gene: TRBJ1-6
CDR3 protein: CASSQEGSPLHF

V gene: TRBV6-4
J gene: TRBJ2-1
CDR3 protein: CASSDGSSGYNEQFF

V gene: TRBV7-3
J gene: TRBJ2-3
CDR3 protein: CASSRGLAASTDTQYF

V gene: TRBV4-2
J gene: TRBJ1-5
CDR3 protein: CASSQIGQPQHF

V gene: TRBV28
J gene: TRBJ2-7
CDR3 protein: CASSSWTSVVYEQYF

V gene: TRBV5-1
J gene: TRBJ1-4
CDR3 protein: CASSLRALNEKLFF

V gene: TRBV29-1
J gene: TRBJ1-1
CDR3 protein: CSVERGHDTEAFF

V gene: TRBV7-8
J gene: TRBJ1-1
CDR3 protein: CASSLGGYGPEAFF